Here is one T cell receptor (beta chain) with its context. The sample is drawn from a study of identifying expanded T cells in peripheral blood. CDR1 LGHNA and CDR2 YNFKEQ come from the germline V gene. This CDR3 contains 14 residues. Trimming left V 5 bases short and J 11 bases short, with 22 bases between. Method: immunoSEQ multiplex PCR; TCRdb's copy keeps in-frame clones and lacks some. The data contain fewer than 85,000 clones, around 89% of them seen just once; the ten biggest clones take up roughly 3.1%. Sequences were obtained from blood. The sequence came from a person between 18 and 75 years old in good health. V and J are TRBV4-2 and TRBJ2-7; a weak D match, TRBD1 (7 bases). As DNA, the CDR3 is TGTGCCAGCAGCTCCGACAGGGTCTCGGGGAGGAAGTACTTC. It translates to CASSSDRVSGRKYF.